The T cell receptor beta chain under discussion was sequenced for a study of cytomegalovirus exposure and HLA in healthy donors. The germline V gene has CDR1 MNHEY and CDR2 SVGAGI. This CDR3 has 15 amino acids. V shed 0 bases and J shed 4 bases, with 13 bases lying between them. Donors were drawn from the 120-subject validation cohort, separate from the approximately 620-subject first cohort. Study outcomes and limitations: The investigators catalogued 150 to 200 TCR beta chains as cytomegalovirus-associated. Per published reports, the classifier diagnosed cytomegalovirus status with high specificity and sensitivity. Most TCRs appeared rarely, but some public TCRs recurred in many donors.

Repertoires were generated with immunoSEQ multiplex PCR, while TCRdb's copy carries only in-frame clones and drops some. This table holds roughly 56,000 clones, 93% found once. To note about this clone: Its antigen is unidentified.

What was sequenced was PBMCs. V is TRBV6-5 and J is TRBJ2-7; tentatively, D is TRBD2 (7 bases). The receptor was derived from a young woman in good health and CMV-seropositive. CDR3 sequence: CASSYSTGGAYEQYF. CDR3 coding DNA: TGTGCCAGCAGTTACTCCACGGGGGGCGCTTACGAGCAGTACTTC.